The rows below give T cell receptor beta chains drawn from one sample of a study of blood T cell repertoires in COVID-19. Profiled with immunoSEQ multiplex PCR; TCRdb holds only in-frame clones, not every one. The sample shows about 180,000 clones, approximately 81% of them seen only once. Material: peripheral blood. These receptors all stem from an older person with COVID-19, enrolled during active disease. CDR3s include the opening cysteine and the closing phenylalanine or tryptophan. A D gene is named only where the DNA matches it firmly. Expanded clones are given a class, and other clones once, few, many or no size at all.

D	V	J	size	CDR3	DNA
NA	TRBV3-1/TRBV3-2	TRBJ1-5	NA	CASSQDGGNQPQHF	TGTGCCAGCAGCCAAGATGGCGGAAATCAGCCCCAGCATTTT
TRBD2	TRBV28	TRBJ2-7	NA	CASSLMGGTGRSYEQYF	TGTGCCAGCAGTTTAATGGGGGGGACGGGAAGGTCCTACGAGCAGTACTTC
TRBD2	TRBV28	TRBJ2-1	NA	CASSRRVGGRDEQFF	TGTGCCAGCAGTCGGAGGGTTGGCGGGAGAGATGAGCAGTTCTTC
TRBD1	TRBV29-1	TRBJ2-2	NA	CSVMGQGRGLFF	TGCAGCGTTATGGGACAGGGCAGGGGGCTGTTTTTT
NA	TRBV28	TRBJ1-6	NA	CASKPWSSNSPLHF	TGTGCCAGCAAGCCGTGGAGTTCAAATTCACCCCTCCACTTT
TRBD1	TRBV2	TRBJ2-2	NA	CASSRTGGLVGELFF	TGTGCCAGCAGTCGGACAGGGGGCTTGGTAGGGGAGCTGTTTTTT
TRBD1	TRBV6-5	TRBJ1-1	NA	CASSPGQYMNTEAFF	TGTGCCAGCAGTCCGGGACAGTACATGAACACTGAAGCTTTCTTT
TRBD1	TRBV5-1	TRBJ2-7	NA	CASSVGQGGGEQYF	TGCGCCAGCAGCGTCGGACAGGGCGGAGGCGAGCAGTACTTC
NA	TRBV28	TRBJ1-5	NA	CASSLEVAGNQPQHF	TGTGCCAGCAGTTTAGAGGTTGCGGGCAATCAGCCCCAGCATTTT
TRBD2	TRBV14	TRBJ2-7	NA	CASSRISGTYEQYF	TGTGCCAGCAGCCGGATCAGCGGGACCTACGAGCAGTACTTC
TRBD2	TRBV19	TRBJ2-2	once	CASSHQGGDTGELFF	TGTGCCAGTAGCCACCAGGGAGGGGACACCGGGGAGCTGTTTTTT
NA	TRBV3-1/TRBV3-2	TRBJ2-7	NA	CASSQDGRSSEQYF	TGTGCCAGCAGCCAAGATGGCCGGTCTAGCGAGCAGTACTTC
NA	TRBV7-8	TRBJ2-2	NA	CASSLYQGQNTGELFF	TGTGCCAGCAGCTTATACCAGGGGCAGAACACCGGGGAGCTGTTTTTT
NA	TRBV6-5	TRBJ2-7	NA	CASTLRGSYEQYF	TGTGCCAGCACCCTCCGGGGCTCCTACGAGCAGTACTTC
TRBD2	TRBV19	TRBJ2-1	NA	CASSRAGTTYNEQFF	TGTGCCAGTAGTAGAGCAGGGACTACCTACAATGAGCAGTTCTTC
NA	TRBV24-1	TRBJ2-1	NA	CATSDISTGNYNEQFF	TGTGCCACCAGTGACATTAGCACGGGAAACTACAATGAGCAGTTCTTC
NA	TRBV19	TRBJ2-4	once	CASSMARDPAKNIQYF	TGTGCCAGTAGTATGGCGCGGGATCCGGCCAAAAACATTCAGTACTTC
NA	TRBV19	TRBJ2-1	NA	CANPDRGSYNEQFF	TGTGCCAACCCGGACAGAGGCTCCTACAATGAGCAGTTCTTC
NA	TRBV10-3	TRBJ1-4	NA	CATSNGPQTNEKLFF	TGTGCCACCTCCAATGGCCCCCAGACTAATGAAAAACTGTTTTTT
TRBD1	TRBV7-8	TRBJ1-5	NA	CASSPRAGGVHSQPQHF	TGTGCCAGCAGTCCTAGGGCAGGGGGCGTTCACAGTCAGCCCCAGCATTTT
TRBD2	TRBV7-9	TRBJ2-1	few	CASRSPGLAGGNEQFF	TGTGCCAGCAGATCACCGGGACTAGCGGGAGGCAATGAGCAGTTCTTC
NA	TRBV28	TRBJ2-3	NA	CASTWGRGIVDTQYF	TGTGCCAGCACATGGGGGAGGGGGATTGTAGATACGCAGTATTTT
TRBD2	TRBV29-1	TRBJ2-7	NA	CSVASGHTYEQYF	TGCAGCGTTGCTAGCGGCCATACCTACGAGCAGTACTTC
TRBD1	TRBV9	TRBJ1-1	NA	CASSPASGTGGMNTEAFF	TGTGCCAGCAGCCCAGCCTCCGGGACAGGGGGCATGAACACTGAAGCTTTCTTT
TRBD1	TRBV3-1/TRBV3-2	TRBJ1-1	NA	CASSSWTGVNTEAFF	TGTGCCAGCAGCTCGTGGACAGGGGTGAACACTGAAGCTTTCTTT
TRBD1	TRBV27	TRBJ2-7	NA	CASSLGQGMGSYEQYF	TGTGCCAGCAGTTTAGGACAGGGCATGGGGTCCTACGAGCAGTACTTC
TRBD2	TRBV9	TRBJ2-1	once	CASSIASGGHNEQFF	TGTGCCAGCAGCATTGCTAGCGGGGGCCACAATGAGCAGTTCTTC
TRBD1	TRBV9	TRBJ1-2	NA	CASSGPRDRNYGYTF	TGTGCCAGCAGCGGCCCCCGGGACAGGAACTATGGCTACACCTTC
NA	TRBV11-2	TRBJ2-5	NA	CASSLSSSRPETQYF	TGTGCCAGCAGCTTGTCTAGCTCCCGGCCCGAGACCCAGTACTTC
NA	TRBV6-2/TRBV6-3	TRBJ1-1	NA	CASSYSGGNTEAFF	TGTGCCAGCAGTTACTCCGGAGGCAACACTGAAGCTTTCTTT